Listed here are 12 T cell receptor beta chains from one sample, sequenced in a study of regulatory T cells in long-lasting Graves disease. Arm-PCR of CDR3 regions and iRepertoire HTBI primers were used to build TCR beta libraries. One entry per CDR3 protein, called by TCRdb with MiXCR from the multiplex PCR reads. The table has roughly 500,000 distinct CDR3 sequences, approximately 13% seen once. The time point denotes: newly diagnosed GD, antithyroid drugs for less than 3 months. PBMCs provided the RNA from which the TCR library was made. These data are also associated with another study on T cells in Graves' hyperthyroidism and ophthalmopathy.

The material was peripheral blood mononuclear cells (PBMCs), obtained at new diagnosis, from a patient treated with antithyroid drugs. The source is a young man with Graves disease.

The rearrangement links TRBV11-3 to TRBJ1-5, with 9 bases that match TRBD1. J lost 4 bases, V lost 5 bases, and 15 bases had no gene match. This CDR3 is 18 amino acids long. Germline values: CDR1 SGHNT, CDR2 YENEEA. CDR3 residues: CASSHQVMGQGRNQPQHF. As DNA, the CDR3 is TGTGCCAGCAGCCATCAAGTAATGGGACAGGGTCGTAATCAGCCCCAGCATTTT.

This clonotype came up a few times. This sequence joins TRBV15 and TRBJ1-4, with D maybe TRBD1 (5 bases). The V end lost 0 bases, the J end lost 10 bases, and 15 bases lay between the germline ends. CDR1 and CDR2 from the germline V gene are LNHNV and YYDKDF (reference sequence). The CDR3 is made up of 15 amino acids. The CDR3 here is CATSRDRRDLGKLFF. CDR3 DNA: TGTGCCACCAGCAGAGATCGCAGGGATCTGGGAAAACTGTTTTTT.

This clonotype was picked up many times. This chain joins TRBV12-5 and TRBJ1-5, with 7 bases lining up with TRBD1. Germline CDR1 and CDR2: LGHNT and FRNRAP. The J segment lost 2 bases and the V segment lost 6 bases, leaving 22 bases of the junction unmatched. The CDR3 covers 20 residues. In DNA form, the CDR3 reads TGTGCTAGTGGCCCCTGGAAACCTCAGACAGGGTTGTCTGGCAATCAGCCCCAGCATTTT. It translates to CASGPWKPQTGLSGNQPQHF.

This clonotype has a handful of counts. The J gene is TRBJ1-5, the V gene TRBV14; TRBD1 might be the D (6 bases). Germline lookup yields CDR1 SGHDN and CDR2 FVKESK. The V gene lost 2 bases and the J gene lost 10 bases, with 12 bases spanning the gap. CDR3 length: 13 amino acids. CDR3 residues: CASSQTGKSPQHF. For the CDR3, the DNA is TGTGCCAGCAGCCAAACAGGGAAATCCCCCCAGCATTTT.

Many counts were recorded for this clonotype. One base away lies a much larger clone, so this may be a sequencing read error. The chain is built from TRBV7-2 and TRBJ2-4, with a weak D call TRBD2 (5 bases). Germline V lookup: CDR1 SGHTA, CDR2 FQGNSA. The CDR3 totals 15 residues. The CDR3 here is CASSPAGVSGNILYF. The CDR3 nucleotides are TGTGCCAGCAGCCCCGCGGGTGTGAGTGGAAACATTCTGTACTTC.

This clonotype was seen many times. The CDR3 loop reads CASSLHSVEKLFF. Here the CDR3 DNA reads TGTGCCAGCAGTTTGCATTCGGTAGAAAAACTGTTTTTT. The chain links TRBV12-3 or TRBV12-4 to TRBJ1-4; D remains ambiguous. The CDR3 totals 13 residues. Deletions cut 3 bases from V and 8 bases from J, with 10 bases between.

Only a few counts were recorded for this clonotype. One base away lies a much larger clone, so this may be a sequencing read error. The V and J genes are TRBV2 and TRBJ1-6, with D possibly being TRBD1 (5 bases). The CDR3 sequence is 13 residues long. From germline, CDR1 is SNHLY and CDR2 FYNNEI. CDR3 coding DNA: TGTGCCCGTCGGGACTCCTATAATTCACCCCTCCGCTTT. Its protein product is CARRDSYNSPLRF.

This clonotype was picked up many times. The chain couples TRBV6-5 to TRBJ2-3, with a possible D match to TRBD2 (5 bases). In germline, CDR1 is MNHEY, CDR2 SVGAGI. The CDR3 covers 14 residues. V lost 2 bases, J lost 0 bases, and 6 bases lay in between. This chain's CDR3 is CASSYAGSTDTQYF. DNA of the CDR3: TGTGCCAGCAGTTACGCGGGCAGCACAGATACGCAGTATTTT.

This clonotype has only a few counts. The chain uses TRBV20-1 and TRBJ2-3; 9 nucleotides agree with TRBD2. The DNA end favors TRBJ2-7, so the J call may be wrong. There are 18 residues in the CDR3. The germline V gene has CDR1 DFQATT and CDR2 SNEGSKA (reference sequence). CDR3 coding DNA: TGCAGTGCTGCCCCTCTGATTGGTCATAGCGGGAGTGTCTTCGAGCAGTACTTC. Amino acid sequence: CSAAPLIGHSGSVFEQYF.

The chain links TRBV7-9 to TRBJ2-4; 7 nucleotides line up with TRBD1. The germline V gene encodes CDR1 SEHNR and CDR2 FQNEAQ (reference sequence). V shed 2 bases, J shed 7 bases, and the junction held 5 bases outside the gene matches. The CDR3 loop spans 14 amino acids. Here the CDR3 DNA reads TGTGCCAGCAGCTTACTACAGGGGCCCAACATTCAGTACTTC. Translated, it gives CASSLLQGPNIQYF.

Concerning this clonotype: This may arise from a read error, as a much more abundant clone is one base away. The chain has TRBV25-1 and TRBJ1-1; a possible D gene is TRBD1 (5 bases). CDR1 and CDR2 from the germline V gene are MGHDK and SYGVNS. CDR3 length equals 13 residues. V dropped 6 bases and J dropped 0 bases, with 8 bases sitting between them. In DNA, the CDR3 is TGTGCCAGCAGCAAGGGGATGAACACTGAAGCTTTCTTT. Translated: CASSKGMNTEAFF.

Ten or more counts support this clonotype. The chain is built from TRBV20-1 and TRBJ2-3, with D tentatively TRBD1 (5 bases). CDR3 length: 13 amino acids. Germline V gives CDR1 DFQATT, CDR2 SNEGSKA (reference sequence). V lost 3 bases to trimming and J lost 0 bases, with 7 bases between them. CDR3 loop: CSARGPSTDTQYF. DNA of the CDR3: TGCAGTGCTAGGGGGCCCAGCACAGATACGCAGTATTTT.